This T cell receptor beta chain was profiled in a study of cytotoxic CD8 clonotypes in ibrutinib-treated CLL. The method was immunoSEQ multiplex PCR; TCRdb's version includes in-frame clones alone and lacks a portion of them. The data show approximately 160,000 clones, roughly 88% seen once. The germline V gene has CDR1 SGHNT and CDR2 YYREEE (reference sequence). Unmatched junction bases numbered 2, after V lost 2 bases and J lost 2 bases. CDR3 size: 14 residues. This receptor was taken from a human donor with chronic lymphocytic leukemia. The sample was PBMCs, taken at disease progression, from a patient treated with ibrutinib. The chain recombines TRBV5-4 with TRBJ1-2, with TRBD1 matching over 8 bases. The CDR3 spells CASSFGQGNYGYTF. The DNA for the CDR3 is TGTGCCAGCAGCTTCGGACAGGGAAACTATGGCTACACCTTC.